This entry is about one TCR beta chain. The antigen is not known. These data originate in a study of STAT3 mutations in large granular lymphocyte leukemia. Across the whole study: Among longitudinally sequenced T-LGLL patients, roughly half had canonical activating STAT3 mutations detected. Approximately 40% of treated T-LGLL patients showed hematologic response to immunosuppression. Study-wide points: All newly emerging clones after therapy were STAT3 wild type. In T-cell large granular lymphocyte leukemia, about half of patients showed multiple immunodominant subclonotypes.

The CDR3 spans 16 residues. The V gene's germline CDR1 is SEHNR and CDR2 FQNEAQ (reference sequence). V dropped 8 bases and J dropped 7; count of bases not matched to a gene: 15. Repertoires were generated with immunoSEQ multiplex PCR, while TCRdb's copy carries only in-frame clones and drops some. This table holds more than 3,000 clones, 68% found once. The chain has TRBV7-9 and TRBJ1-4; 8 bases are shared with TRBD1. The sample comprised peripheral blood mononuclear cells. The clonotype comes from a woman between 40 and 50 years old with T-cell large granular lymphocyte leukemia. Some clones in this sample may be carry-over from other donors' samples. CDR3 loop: CASGAGTGPLGEKLFF. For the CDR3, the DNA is TGTGCCAGCGGAGCCGGGACAGGCCCCTTGGGTGAAAAACTGTTTTTT. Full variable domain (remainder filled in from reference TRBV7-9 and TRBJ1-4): DTGVSQNPRHKITKRGQNVTFRCDPISEHNRLYWYRQTLGQGPEFLTYFQNEAQLEKSRLLSDRFSAERPKGSFSTLEIQRTEQGDSAMYLCASGAGTGPLGEKLFFGSGTQLSVL.